This is a list of T cell receptor beta chains from one sample in a study of brain T cells in children with intractable seizures. TCRdb keeps only in-frame clones here, not all; method: immunoSEQ multiplex PCR. Seen here are just under 65,000 clones, approximately 95% observed once, and the top ten hold approximately 0.38%. Here the sequenced sample was peripheral blood, taken at surgery. These receptors all stem from a boy under two years old with focal cortical dysplasia and intractable seizures. Each CDR3 is given with its conserved first and last residue. Fields, in order: D gene, V gene, J gene, clone size, CDR3 protein, CDR3 DNA. A D gene is named only where the DNA matches it firmly. The size entry is marked missing in some rows and otherwise reads once, few, many or a size class.

d_gene: TRBD2
v_gene: TRBV12-5
j_gene: TRBJ2-3
abundance: -
CDR3aa: CASGLVLAGTDTQYF
CDR3nt: TGTGCTAGTGGTTTGGTACTAGCGGGGACAGATACGCAGTATTTT

d_gene: TRBD2
v_gene: TRBV2
j_gene: TRBJ2-1
abundance: once
CDR3aa: CASREILAPAYNEQFF
CDR3nt: TGTGCCAGCAGGGAAATACTAGCGCCGGCCTACAATGAGCAGTTCTTC

d_gene: -
v_gene: TRBV12-3/TRBV12-4
j_gene: TRBJ2-7
abundance: few
CDR3aa: CASTIGYEQYF
CDR3nt: TGTGCCAGCACCATAGGGTACGAGCAGTACTTC

d_gene: TRBD2
v_gene: TRBV6-1
j_gene: TRBJ2-5
abundance: -
CDR3aa: CASSELAGVSETQYF
CDR3nt: TGTGCCAGCAGTGAACTAGCGGGAGTTTCTGAGACCCAGTACTTC

d_gene: TRBD1
v_gene: TRBV11-2
j_gene: TRBJ2-7
abundance: -
CDR3aa: CASNKRDRVYEQYF
CDR3nt: TGTGCCAGCAACAAACGGGACAGGGTCTACGAGCAGTACTTC

d_gene: -
v_gene: TRBV28
j_gene: TRBJ2-5
abundance: -
CDR3aa: CASSLWDLRERGQETQYF
CDR3nt: TGTGCCAGCAGTTTATGGGACTTGAGAGAACGGGGACAAGAGACCCAGTACTTC

d_gene: TRBD1
v_gene: TRBV6-1
j_gene: TRBJ1-3
abundance: -
CDR3aa: CASSDGRDRAGNTIYF
CDR3nt: TGTGCCAGCAGTGACGGCCGGGACAGGGCTGGAAACACCATATATTTT

d_gene: TRBD1
v_gene: TRBV5-4
j_gene: TRBJ1-6
abundance: few
CDR3aa: CASSHGGQYNSPLHF
CDR3nt: TGTGCCAGCAGCCACGGGGGACAGTATAATTCACCCCTCCACTTT

d_gene: -
v_gene: TRBV19
j_gene: TRBJ1-6
abundance: -
CDR3aa: CASSKQGYNSPLHF
CDR3nt: TGTGCCAGTAGTAAGCAGGGATACAATTCACCCCTCCACTTT

d_gene: TRBD2
v_gene: TRBV6-2/TRBV6-3
j_gene: TRBJ2-1
abundance: -
CDR3aa: CASSYSRAGGRNEQFF
CDR3nt: TGTGCCAGCAGTTACTCCCGGGCGGGGGGGCGAAATGAGCAGTTCTTC

d_gene: TRBD1
v_gene: TRBV5-1
j_gene: TRBJ1-3
abundance: -
CDR3aa: CASSYQGVGNTIYF
CDR3nt: TGCGCCAGCAGCTACCAGGGGGTAGGAAACACCATATATTTT

d_gene: TRBD1
v_gene: TRBV7-8
j_gene: TRBJ1-6
abundance: -
CDR3aa: CASSWRGGTANSPLHF
CDR3nt: TGTGCCAGCAGCTGGAGGGGTGGGACAGCGAATTCACCCCTCCACTTT

d_gene: TRBD1
v_gene: TRBV6-5
j_gene: TRBJ1-5
abundance: -
CDR3aa: CASTEDRGSNQPQHF
CDR3nt: TGTGCCAGCACCGAGGACAGGGGTAGCAATCAGCCCCAGCATTTT

d_gene: TRBD2
v_gene: TRBV7-6
j_gene: TRBJ2-3
abundance: once
CDR3aa: CASSPTAGLVTHTQYF
CDR3nt: TGTGCCAGCAGCCCCACCGCCGGACTAGTAACACATACGCAGTATTTT

d_gene: TRBD2
v_gene: TRBV11-2
j_gene: TRBJ2-5
abundance: once
CDR3aa: CASSLGGGEETQYF
CDR3nt: TGTGCCAGCAGCTTAGGCGGGGGGGAAGAGACCCAGTACTTC

d_gene: -
v_gene: TRBV6-1
j_gene: TRBJ1-6
abundance: few
CDR3aa: CASSEAPGYNSPLHF
CDR3nt: TGTGCCAGCAGTGAAGCGCCCGGTTATAATTCACCCCTCCACTTT

d_gene: TRBD1
v_gene: TRBV25-1
j_gene: TRBJ2-7
abundance: -
CDR3aa: CASSGDRGPYEQYF
CDR3nt: TGTGCCAGCAGTGGGGACAGGGGGCCCTACGAGCAGTACTTC

d_gene: -
v_gene: TRBV28
j_gene: TRBJ1-5
abundance: -
CDR3aa: CASRPGRQLPQQPQHF
CDR3nt: TGTGCCAGCAGGCCCGGGAGGCAGCTCCCCCAACAGCCCCAGCATTTT

d_gene: -
v_gene: TRBV27
j_gene: TRBJ2-5
abundance: -
CDR3aa: CASSPLLRRTETQYF
CDR3nt: TGTGCCAGCAGTCCCCTCCTACGGCGTACAGAGACCCAGTACTTC

d_gene: -
v_gene: TRBV5-5
j_gene: TRBJ1-2
abundance: -
CDR3aa: CASSGLGGRNGYTF
CDR3nt: TGTGCCAGCAGCGGGCTGGGGGGGCGGAACGGCTACACCTTC

d_gene: TRBD2
v_gene: TRBV5-1
j_gene: TRBJ2-1
abundance: -
CDR3aa: CASSLASGGFSYNEQFF
CDR3nt: TGCGCCAGCAGCTTGGCCAGCGGGGGGTTCTCCTACAATGAGCAGTTCTTC

d_gene: -
v_gene: TRBV2
j_gene: TRBJ2-2
abundance: -
CDR3aa: CASSQVGARYTGELFF
CDR3nt: TGTGCCAGCAGTCAGGTGGGGGCGCGATACACCGGGGAGCTGTTTTTT

d_gene: -
v_gene: TRBV15
j_gene: TRBJ1-5
abundance: -
CDR3aa: CATSRDGAYNQPQHF
CDR3nt: TGTGCCACCAGCAGAGATGGGGCGTACAATCAGCCCCAGCATTTT

d_gene: -
v_gene: TRBV7-2
j_gene: TRBJ1-3
abundance: -
CDR3aa: CASSSLTREFGNTIYF
CDR3nt: TGTGCCAGCAGCTCTCTAACCCGGGAATTTGGAAACACCATATATTTT

d_gene: -
v_gene: TRBV20-1
j_gene: TRBJ2-3
abundance: once
CDR3aa: CSARKGDTQYF
CDR3nt: TGCAGTGCTAGAAAAGGGGATACGCAGTATTTT

d_gene: TRBD1
v_gene: TRBV29-1
j_gene: TRBJ1-1
abundance: -
CDR3aa: CSVIYTGVNTEAFF
CDR3nt: TGCAGCGTAATTTACACAGGGGTGAACACTGAAGCTTTCTTT

d_gene: -
v_gene: TRBV6-5
j_gene: TRBJ2-2
abundance: -
CDR3aa: CASGWGAGELFF
CDR3nt: TGTGCCAGCGGGTGGGGCGCCGGGGAGCTGTTTTTT

d_gene: -
v_gene: TRBV6-5
j_gene: TRBJ2-7
abundance: -
CDR3aa: CASRPPTQLPEQYF
CDR3nt: TGTGCCAGCAGGCCCCCCACCCAGCTACCCGAGCAGTACTTC

d_gene: TRBD1
v_gene: TRBV6-5
j_gene: TRBJ1-4
abundance: -
CDR3aa: CASRRDSRGEKLFF
CDR3nt: TGTGCCAGCAGACGGGACAGTCGGGGGGAAAAACTGTTTTTT

d_gene: -
v_gene: TRBV2
j_gene: TRBJ1-1
abundance: once
CDR3aa: CASSEMGDTEAFF
CDR3nt: TGTGCCAGCAGTGAAATGGGGGACACTGAAGCTTTCTTT

d_gene: -
v_gene: TRBV25-1
j_gene: TRBJ1-2
abundance: -
CDR3aa: CASHPEGNYGYTF
CDR3nt: TGTGCCAGCCACCCGGAGGGAAACTATGGCTACACCTTC